The following is a T cell receptor (beta chain) sequence with its context. The antigen is undetermined. The sample comes from a study of T cells after yellow fever vaccination. Study-wide results and limits: Abundant clonotypes from the bulk population could get into FACS-sorted repertoires as contaminants.

With 4 bases removed from V and 3 bases from J, the gap between germline ends came to 11 bases. CDR1 SGHRS and CDR2 YFSETQ come from the germline V gene. The CDR3 spans 13 residues. The study made its TCR cDNA through 5'RACE template switching. That step introduced a universal primer site along with UMIs. TCRdb used MiXCR to reprocess the 5' RACE reads, holding one entry per CDR3 protein. The table includes hundreds of thousands of distinct CDR3 sequences, roughly 14% detected once. The chain uses TRBV5-1 and TRBJ2-7, with D perhaps matching TRBD1 (6 bases). The material sequenced was PBMCs, taken on the day of the yellow fever booster vaccination. This clonotype originated in a man aged 30-40 years who received the YFV17D yellow fever vaccine. The CDR3 region has the DNA TGCGCCAGCAGCGAACAGGGTTTCTACGAGCAGTACTTC. The encoded protein is CASSEQGFYEQYF.